This T cell receptor beta chain was observed in a study of OX40 agonist ivuxolimab in advanced cancers. The CDR3 contains 16 residues. Trimming took off 4 bases at V and 1 base at J, with 14 bases between the two ends. Per germline, CDR1 LNHNV and CDR2 YYDKDF (reference sequence). Baseline, cycle 4 day 1, and cycle 7 day 1 were the blood sampling points. TCRdb keeps only in-frame clones here, not all; method: immunoSEQ multiplex PCR. The data contain tens of thousands of clones, about 81% of them seen just once; the ten biggest clones take up around 13%. This chain joins TRBV15 and TRBJ2-4, with D perhaps matching TRBD2 (5 bases). This TCR was recovered from an adult with an advanced solid tumor such as melanoma, head and neck, liver or kidney cancer. Sequencing used CD4+ or CD8+ T cells sorted from blood, obtained in a trial of the OX40 agonist ivuxolimab. The CDR3 DNA follows: TGTGCCACCAGCAAAGAGATCGGGGTGGCCAAAAACATTCAGTACTTC. It yields the protein CATSKEIGVAKNIQYF.